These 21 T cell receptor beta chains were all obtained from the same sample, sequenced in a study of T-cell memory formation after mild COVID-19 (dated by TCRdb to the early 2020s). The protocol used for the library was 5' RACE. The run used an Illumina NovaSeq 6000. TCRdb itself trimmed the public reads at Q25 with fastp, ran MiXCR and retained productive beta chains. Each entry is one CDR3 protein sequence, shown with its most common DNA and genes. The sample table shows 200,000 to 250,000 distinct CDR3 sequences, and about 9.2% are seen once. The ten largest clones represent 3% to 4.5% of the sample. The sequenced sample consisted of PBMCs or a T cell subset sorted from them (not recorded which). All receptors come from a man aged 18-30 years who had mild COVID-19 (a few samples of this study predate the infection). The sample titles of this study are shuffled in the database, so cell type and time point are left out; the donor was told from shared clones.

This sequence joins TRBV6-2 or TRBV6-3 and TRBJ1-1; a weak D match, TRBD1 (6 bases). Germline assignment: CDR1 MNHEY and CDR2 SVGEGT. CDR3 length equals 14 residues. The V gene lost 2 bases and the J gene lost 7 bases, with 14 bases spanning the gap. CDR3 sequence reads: CASSYRGAEREAFF. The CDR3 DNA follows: TGTGCCAGCAGTTACCGGGGGGCGGAACGTGAAGCTTTCTTT.

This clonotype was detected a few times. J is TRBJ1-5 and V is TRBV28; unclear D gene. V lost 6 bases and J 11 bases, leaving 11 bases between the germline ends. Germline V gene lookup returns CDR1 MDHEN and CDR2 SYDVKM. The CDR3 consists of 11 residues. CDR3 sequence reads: CASSFRAAQHF. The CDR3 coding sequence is TGTGCCAGCAGCTTTAGGGCGGCCCAGCATTTT.

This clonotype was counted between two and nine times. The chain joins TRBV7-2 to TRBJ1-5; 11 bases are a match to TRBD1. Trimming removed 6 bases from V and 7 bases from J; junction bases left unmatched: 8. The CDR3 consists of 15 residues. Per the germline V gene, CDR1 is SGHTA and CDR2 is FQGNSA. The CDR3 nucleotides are TGTGCCAGCAGTTCTGGACAGGGGGCTCGGCAGCCCCAGCATTTT. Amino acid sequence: CASSSGQGARQPQHF.

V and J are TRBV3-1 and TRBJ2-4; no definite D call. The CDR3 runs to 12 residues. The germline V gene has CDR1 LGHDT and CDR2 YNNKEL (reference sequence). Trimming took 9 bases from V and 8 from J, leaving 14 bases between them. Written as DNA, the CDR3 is TGTGCCAGTGGACGGCCCGAGGACATTCAGTACTTC. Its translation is CASGRPEDIQYF.

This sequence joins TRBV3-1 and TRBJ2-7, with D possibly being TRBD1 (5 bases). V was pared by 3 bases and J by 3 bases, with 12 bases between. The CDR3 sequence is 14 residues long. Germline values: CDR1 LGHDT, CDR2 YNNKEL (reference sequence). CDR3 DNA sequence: TGTGCCAGCAGCCAGTCCAGGGTAGGCTACGAGCAGTACTTC. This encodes CASSQSRVGYEQYF.

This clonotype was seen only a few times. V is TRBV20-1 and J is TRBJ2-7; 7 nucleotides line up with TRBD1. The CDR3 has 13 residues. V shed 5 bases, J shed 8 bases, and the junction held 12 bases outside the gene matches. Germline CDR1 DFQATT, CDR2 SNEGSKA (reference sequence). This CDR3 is CSAFWGTDSKQYF. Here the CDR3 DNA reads TGCAGTGCTTTTTGGGGGACAGATTCAAAGCAGTACTTC.

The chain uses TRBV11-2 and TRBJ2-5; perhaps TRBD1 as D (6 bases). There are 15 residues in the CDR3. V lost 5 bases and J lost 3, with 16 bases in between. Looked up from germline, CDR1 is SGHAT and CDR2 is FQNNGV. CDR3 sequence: CASSHIRDTEETQYF. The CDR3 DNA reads TGTGCCAGCAGCCATATCCGGGACACCGAAGAGACCCAGTACTTC.

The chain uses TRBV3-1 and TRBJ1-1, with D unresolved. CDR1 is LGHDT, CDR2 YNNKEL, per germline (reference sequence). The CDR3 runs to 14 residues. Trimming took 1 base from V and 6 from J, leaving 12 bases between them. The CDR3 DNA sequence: TGTGCCAGCAGCCAAGTCCCTCGTGAGGCTGAAGCTTTCTTT. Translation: CASSQVPREAEAFF.

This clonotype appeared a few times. The CDR3 sequence is CASSVEVGGDTQYF. CDR3 in DNA: TGTGCCAGCAGCGTAGAAGTGGGCGGCGATACGCAGTATTTT. The chain couples TRBV9 to TRBJ2-3; D is undetermined. Trimming pared 0 bases from V and 6 bases from J, leaving 11 bases between. Per germline, CDR1 SGDLS and CDR2 YYNGEE. The CDR3 has 14 amino acids.

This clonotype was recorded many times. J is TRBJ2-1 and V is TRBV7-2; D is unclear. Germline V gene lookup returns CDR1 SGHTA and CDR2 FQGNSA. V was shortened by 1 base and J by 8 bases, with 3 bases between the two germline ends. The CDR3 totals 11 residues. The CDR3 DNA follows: TGTGCCAGCAGCTTAGTCTATGAGCAGTTCTTC. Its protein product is CASSLVYEQFF. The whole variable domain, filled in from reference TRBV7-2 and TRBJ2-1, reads GAGVSQSPSNKVTEKGKDVELRCDPISGHTALYWYRQSLGQGLEFLIYFQGNSAPDKSGLPSDRFSAERTGGSVSTLTIQRTQQEDSAVYLCASSLVYEQFFGPGTRLTVL.

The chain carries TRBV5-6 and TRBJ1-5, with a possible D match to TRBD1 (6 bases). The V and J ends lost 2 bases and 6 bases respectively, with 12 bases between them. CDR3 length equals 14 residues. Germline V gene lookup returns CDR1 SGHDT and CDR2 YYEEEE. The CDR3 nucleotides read TGTGCCAGCAGCTTAGGGGGAGAGGGTCAGCCCCAGCATTTT. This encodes CASSLGGEGQPQHF.

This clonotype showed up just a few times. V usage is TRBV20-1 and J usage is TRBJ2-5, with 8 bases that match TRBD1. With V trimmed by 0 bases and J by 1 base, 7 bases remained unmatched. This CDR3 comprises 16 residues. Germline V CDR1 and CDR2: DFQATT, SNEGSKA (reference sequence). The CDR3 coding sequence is TGCAGTGCTAGAGATCCCACAGGGGGGTCCCAAGAGACCCAGTACTTC. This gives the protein CSARDPTGGSQETQYF.

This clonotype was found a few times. This CDR3 is CSVDGDYEQYF. In DNA, the CDR3 is TGCAGCGTTGACGGGGACTACGAGCAGTACTTC. V usage is TRBV29-1 and J usage is TRBJ2-7; tentative D call: TRBD2 (5 bases). Germline V gene data show CDR1 as SQVTM and CDR2 as ANQGSEA. The V end lost 3 bases, the J end lost 3 bases, and 6 bases lay between the germline ends. The CDR3 contains 11 residues.

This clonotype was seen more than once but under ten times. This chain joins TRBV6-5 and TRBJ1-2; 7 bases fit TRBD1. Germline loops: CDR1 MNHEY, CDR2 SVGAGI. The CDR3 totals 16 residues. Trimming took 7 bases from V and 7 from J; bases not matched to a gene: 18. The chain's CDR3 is CASTLTGNPVGSGYTF. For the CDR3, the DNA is TGTGCCAGCACTCTGACAGGGAACCCGGTGGGTTCTGGCTACACCTTC.

The CDR3 nucleotides are TGTGCCAGCTCACTGCGGTCCGGACGGGATAATTCACCCCTCCACTTT. Encoded protein: CASSLRSGRDNSPLHF. The chain joins TRBV18 to TRBJ1-6; D is unclear. Looked up from germline, CDR1 is KGHSH and CDR2 is LQKENI. V shed 4 bases and J shed 5 bases, with 15 bases lying between them. The CDR3 length is 16 residues.

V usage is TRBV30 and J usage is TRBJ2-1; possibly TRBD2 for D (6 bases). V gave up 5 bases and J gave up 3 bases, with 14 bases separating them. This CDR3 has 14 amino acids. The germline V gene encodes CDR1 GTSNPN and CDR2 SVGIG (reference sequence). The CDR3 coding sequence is TGTGCCTGGGCGACTAGGGGCCGCTACAATGAGCAGTTCTTC. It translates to CAWATRGRYNEQFF.

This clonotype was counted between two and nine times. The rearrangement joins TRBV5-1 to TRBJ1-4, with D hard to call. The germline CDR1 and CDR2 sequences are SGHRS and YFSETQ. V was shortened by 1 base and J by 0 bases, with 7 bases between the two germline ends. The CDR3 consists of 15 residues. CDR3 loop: CASSLLPSTNEKLFF. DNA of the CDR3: TGCGCCAGCAGCTTGCTACCCTCAACTAATGAAAAACTGTTTTTT.

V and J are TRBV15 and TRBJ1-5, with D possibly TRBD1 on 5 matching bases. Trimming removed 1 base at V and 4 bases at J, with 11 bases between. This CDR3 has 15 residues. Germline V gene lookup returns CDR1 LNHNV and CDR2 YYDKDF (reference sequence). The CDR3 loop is CATSRGGRPNQPQHF. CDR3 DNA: TGTGCCACCAGCAGAGGGGGCCGACCAAATCAGCCCCAGCATTTT.

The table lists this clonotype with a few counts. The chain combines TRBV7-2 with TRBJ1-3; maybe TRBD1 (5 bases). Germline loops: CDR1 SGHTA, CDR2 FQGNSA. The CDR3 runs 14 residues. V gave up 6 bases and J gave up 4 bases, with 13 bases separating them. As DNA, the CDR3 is TGTGCCAGCAGAGGGTGGGCAGGGGGAAACACCATATATTTT. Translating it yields CASRGWAGGNTIYF.

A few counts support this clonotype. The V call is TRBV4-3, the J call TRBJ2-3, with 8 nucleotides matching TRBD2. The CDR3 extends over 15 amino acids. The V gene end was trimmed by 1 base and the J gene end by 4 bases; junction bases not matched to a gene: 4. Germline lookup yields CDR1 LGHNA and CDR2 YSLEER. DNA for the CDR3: TGCGCCAGCAGCCAAGGGGGAGCGGGGGCAGATACGCAGTATTTT. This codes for CASSQGGAGADTQYF.

The CDR3 loop is CASSLLGGAPNEQFF. CDR3 DNA: TGTGCCAGCAGCTTATTAGGGGGGGCCCCAAATGAGCAGTTCTTC. The chain employs TRBV7-8 and TRBJ2-1; perhaps TRBD2 as D (7 bases). The CDR3 length is 15 residues. The germline V and J ends were trimmed by 2 bases and 7 bases, with 15 bases remaining between them. The germline gives CDR1 SGHVS, CDR2 FQNEAQ.